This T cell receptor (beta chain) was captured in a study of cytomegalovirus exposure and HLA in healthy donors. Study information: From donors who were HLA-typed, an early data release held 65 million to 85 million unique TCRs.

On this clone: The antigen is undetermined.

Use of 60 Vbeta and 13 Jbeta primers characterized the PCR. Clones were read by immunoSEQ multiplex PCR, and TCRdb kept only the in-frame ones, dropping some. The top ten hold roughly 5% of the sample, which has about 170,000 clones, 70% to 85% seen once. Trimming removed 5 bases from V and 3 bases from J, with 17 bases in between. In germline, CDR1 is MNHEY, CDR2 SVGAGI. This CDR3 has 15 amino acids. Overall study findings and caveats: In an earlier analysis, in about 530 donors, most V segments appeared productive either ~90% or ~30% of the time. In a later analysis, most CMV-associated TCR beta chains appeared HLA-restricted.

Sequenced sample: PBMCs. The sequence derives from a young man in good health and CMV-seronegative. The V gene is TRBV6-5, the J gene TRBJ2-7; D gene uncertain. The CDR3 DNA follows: TGTGCCAGCAGTCTAGGTGCCCATGGAAACTACGAGCAGTACTTC. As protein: CASSLGAHGNYEQYF.